The rows below give T cell receptor beta chains drawn from one sample of a study of cytomegalovirus exposure and HLA in healthy donors. Clones were sequenced by immunoSEQ multiplex PCR, and TCRdb holds only the in-frame ones, with some missing. The table lists about 130,000 clones, about 87% of them singletons. Source material: PBMCs. The receptors shown here come from a woman aged 25 to 39 in good health and CMV-seropositive. CDR3s leave out the opening cysteine and the closing phenylalanine or tryptophan. The order of the fields is V gene, J gene, CDR3 protein.

v_gene: TRBV4-1
j_gene: TRBJ2-7
CDR3aa: ASSPTSGSLNEQY

v_gene: TRBV28
j_gene: TRBJ2-1
CDR3aa: ASSWVVRGGAEQF

v_gene: TRBV7-9
j_gene: TRBJ1-2
CDR3aa: ASSSHTDHRGSYGYT

v_gene: TRBV10-3
j_gene: TRBJ2-1
CDR3aa: AISERAGGDNEQF

v_gene: TRBV5-1
j_gene: TRBJ2-7
CDR3aa: ASNSGTTYEQY

v_gene: TRBV15
j_gene: TRBJ2-3
CDR3aa: ATHRGGLSTDTQY

v_gene: TRBV28
j_gene: TRBJ2-2
CDR3aa: ASRPTGGRSGELF

v_gene: TRBV4-2
j_gene: TRBJ2-2
CDR3aa: ASSQDAGQMNTGELF

v_gene: TRBV29-1
j_gene: TRBJ2-1
CDR3aa: SVPVSGGVNEQF

v_gene: TRBV5-1
j_gene: TRBJ1-4
CDR3aa: ASSLPGGRKLF

v_gene: TRBV29-1
j_gene: TRBJ2-1
CDR3aa: SVEGLAYSSYNEQF

v_gene: TRBV4-1
j_gene: TRBJ2-1
CDR3aa: ASSQGGARGIPRNEQF

v_gene: TRBV7-2
j_gene: TRBJ1-5
CDR3aa: ASSQGQGSNQPQH

v_gene: TRBV7-9
j_gene: TRBJ1-4
CDR3aa: ASSPRQLEKLF

v_gene: TRBV7-9
j_gene: TRBJ1-1
CDR3aa: ASSLDRGRENTEAF

v_gene: TRBV27
j_gene: TRBJ2-7
CDR3aa: ASSSRGPPEGAAKVLGQY

v_gene: TRBV2
j_gene: TRBJ1-2
CDR3aa: ASSGAIYGYT

v_gene: TRBV13
j_gene: TRBJ2-5
CDR3aa: ASSPRTSGGQETQY